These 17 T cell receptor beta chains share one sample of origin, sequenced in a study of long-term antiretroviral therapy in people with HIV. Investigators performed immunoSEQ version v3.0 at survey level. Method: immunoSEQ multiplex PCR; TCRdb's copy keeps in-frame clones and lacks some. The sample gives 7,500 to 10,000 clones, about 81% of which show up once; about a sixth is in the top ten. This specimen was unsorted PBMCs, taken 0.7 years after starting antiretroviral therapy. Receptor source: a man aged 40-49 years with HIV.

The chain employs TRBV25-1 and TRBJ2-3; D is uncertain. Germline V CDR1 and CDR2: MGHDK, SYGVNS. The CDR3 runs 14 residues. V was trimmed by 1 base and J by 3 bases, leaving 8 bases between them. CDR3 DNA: TGTGCCAGCAGTGAATGGTCTTTGACAGATACGCAGTATTTT. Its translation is CASSEWSLTDTQYF. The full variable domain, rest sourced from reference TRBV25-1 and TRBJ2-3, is EADIYQTPRYLVIGTGKKITLECSQTMGHDKMYWYQQDPGMELHLIHYSYGVNSTEKGDLSSESTVSRIRTEHFPLTLESARPSHTSQYLCASSEWSLTDTQYFGPGTRLTVL.

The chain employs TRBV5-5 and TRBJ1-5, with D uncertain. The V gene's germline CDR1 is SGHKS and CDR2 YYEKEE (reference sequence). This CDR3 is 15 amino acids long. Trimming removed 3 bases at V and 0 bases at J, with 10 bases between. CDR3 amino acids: CASSSSLPSNQPQHF. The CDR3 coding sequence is TGTGCCAGCAGCTCCTCTCTCCCTAGCAATCAGCCCCAGCATTTT.

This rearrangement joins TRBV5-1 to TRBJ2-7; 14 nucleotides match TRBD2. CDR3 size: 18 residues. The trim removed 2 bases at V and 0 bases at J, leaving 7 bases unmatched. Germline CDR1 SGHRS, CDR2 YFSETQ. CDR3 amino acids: CASSLAGTSGGLSYEQYF. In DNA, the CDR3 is TGCGCCAGCAGCTTAGCCGGGACTAGCGGGGGACTCTCCTACGAGCAGTACTTC.

CDR3 in DNA: TGTGCCTGGCAGGGAGGCGATAATGAAAAACTGTTTTTT. This sequence encodes CAWQGGDNEKLFF. The chain uses TRBV30 and TRBJ1-4, with D perhaps TRBD1 (5 bases). The CDR3 has 13 amino acids. Trimming cost V 5 bases and J 4 bases, with 11 bases left between them. Germline V gene sequence: CDR1 GTSNPN, CDR2 SVGIG (reference sequence).

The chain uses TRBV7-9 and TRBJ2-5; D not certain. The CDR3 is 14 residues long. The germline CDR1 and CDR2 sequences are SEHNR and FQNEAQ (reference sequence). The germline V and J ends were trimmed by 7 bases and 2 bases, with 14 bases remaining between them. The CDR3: CASISDWVQETQYF. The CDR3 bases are TGTGCCAGCATCTCAGACTGGGTACAAGAGACCCAGTACTTC.

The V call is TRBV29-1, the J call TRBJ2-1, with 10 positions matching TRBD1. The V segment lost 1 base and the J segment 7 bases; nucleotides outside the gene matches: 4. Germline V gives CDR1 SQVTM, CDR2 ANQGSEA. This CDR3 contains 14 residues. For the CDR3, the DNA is TGCAGCGTTGAAGCCCTGGGACAGGGGAATGAGCAGTTCTTC. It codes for CSVEALGQGNEQFF.

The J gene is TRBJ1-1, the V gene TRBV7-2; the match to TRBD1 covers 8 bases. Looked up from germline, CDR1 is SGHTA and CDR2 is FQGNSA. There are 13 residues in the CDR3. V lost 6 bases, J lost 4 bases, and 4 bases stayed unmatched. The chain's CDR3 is CASSGQGFTEAFF. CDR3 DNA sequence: TGTGCCAGCAGTGGACAGGGCTTCACTGAAGCTTTCTTT.

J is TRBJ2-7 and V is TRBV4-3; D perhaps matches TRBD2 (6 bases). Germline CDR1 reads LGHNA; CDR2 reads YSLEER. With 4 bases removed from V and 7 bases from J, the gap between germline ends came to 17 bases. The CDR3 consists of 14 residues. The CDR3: CASSRDSVPGEQYF. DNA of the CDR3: TGCGCCAGCAGCCGGGACTCGGTCCCGGGGGAGCAGTACTTC.

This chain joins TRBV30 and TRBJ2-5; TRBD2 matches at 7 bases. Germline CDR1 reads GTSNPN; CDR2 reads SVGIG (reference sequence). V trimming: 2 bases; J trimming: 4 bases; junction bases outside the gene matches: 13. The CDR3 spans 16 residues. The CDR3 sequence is CAWSLGRTRGRETQYF. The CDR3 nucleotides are TGTGCCTGGAGTCTAGGACGGACTAGGGGAAGAGAGACCCAGTACTTC. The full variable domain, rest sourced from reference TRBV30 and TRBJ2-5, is SQTIHQWPATLVQPVGSPLSLECTVEGTSNPNLYWYRQAAGRGLQLLFYSVGIGQISSEVPQNLSASRPQDRQFILSSKKLLLSDSGFYLCAWSLGRTRGRETQYFGPGTRLLVL.

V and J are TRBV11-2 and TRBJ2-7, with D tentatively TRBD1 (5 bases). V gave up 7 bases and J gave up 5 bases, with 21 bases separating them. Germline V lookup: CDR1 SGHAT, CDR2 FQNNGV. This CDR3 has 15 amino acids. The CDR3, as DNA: TGTGCCAGCACCCTACGTGTGGGCAGGGTTGACGAGCAGTACTTC. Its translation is CASTLRVGRVDEQYF. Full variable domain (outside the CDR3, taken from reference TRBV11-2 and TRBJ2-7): EAGVAQSPRYKIIEKRQSVAFWCNPISGHATLYWYQQILGQGPKLLIQFQNNGVVDDSQLPKDRFSAERLKGVDSTLKIQPAKLEDSAVYLCASTLRVGRVDEQYFGPGTRLTVT.

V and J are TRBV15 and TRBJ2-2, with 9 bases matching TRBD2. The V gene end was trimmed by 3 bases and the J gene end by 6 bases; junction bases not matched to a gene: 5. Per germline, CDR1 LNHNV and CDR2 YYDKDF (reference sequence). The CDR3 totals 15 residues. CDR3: CATSSSGSISGELFF. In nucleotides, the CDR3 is TGTGCCACCAGCAGTAGCGGGAGTATCTCCGGGGAGCTGTTTTTT.

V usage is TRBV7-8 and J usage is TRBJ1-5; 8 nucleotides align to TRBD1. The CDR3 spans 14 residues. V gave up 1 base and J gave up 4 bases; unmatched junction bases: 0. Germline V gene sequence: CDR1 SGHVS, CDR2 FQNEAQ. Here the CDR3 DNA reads TGTGCCAGCAGCTTAGGGGACAGGAATCAGCCCCAGCATTTT. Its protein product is CASSLGDRNQPQHF.

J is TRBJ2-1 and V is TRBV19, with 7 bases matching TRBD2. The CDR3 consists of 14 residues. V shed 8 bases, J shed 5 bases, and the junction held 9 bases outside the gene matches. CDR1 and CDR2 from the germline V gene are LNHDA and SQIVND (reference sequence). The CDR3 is CASVTSLGNNEQFF. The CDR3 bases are TGTGCCAGTGTGACTAGCTTGGGGAACAATGAGCAGTTCTTC. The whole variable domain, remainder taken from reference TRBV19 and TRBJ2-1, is DGGITQSPKYLFRKEGQNVTLSCEQNLNHDAMYWYRQDPGQGLRLIYYSQIVNDFQKGDIAEGYSVSREKKESFPLTVTSAQKNPTAFYLCASVTSLGNNEQFFGPGTRLTVL.

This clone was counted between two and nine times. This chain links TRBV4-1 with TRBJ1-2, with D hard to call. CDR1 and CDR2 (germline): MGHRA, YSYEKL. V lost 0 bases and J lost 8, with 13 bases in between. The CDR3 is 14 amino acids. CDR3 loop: CASSQELVSAGYTF. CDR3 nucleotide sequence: TGCGCCAGCAGCCAAGAGCTAGTCTCTGCCGGCTACACCTTC.

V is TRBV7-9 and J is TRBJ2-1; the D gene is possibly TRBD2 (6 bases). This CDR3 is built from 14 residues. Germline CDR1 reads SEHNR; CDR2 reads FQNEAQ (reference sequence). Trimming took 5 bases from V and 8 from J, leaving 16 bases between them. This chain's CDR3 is CASSHGLPLYEQFF. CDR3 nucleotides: TGTGCCAGCAGCCACGGACTACCCCTCTATGAGCAGTTCTTC.

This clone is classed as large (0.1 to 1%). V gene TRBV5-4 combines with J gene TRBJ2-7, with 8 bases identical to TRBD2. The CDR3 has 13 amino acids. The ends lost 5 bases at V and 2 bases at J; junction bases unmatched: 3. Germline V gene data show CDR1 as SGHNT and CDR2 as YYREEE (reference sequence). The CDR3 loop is CASRFSGTYEQYF. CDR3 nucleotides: TGTGCCAGCAGGTTTAGCGGGACCTACGAGCAGTACTTC.

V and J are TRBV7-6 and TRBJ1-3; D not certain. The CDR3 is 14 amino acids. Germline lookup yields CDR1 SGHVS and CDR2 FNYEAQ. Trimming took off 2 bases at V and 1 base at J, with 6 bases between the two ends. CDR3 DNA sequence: TGTGCCAGCAGCTTAACTGGGTCTGGAAACACCATATATTTT. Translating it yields CASSLTGSGNTIYF.